Presented here are 12 T cell receptor beta chains from one specimen sequenced in a study of T cells after yellow fever vaccination. One entry per CDR3 protein results from TCRdb running MiXCR on the 5' RACE reads. The data contain 150,000 or so distinct CDR3 sequences, about 6.9% of them seen just once; the ten biggest clones take up over 0.55%. Sequenced material: CD4+ T cells sorted from PBMCs, taken 10 days after the yellow fever booster vaccination. The receptors shown here come from a man under 40 who received the YFV17D yellow fever vaccine.

The chain employs TRBV14 and TRBJ1-1; TRBD1 agrees at 7 bases. J lost 0 bases, V lost 0 bases, and 7 bases had no gene match. The CDR3 has 17 residues. Germline V CDR1 and CDR2: SGHDN, FVKESK. As DNA, the CDR3 is TGTGCCAGCAGCCAAGATTCTGGGGGACAGATGAACACTGAAGCTTTCTTT. As protein: CASSQDSGGQMNTEAFF.

About this clonotype: A clone one base away is much larger, so this may be a read error. In nucleotides, the CDR3 is TGTGCCAGCAGCTCGAGGGGAGTGTTTGAGACCCAGTACTTC. This gives the protein CASSSRGVFETQYF. J is TRBJ2-5 and V is TRBV5-4; D may be TRBD1 or TRBD2 (5 bases each). This CDR3 has 14 residues. With 3 bases removed from V and 5 bases from J, the gap between germline ends came to 14 bases. Germline CDR1 reads SGHNT; CDR2 reads YYREEE (reference sequence).

This clonotype has ten or more counts. The gene calls are TRBV4-3 and TRBJ2-3, with TRBD2 matching over 12 bases. The V gene end was trimmed by 4 bases and the J gene end by 5 bases; junction bases not matched to a gene: 4. Germline CDR1 reads LGHNA; CDR2 reads YSLEER. The CDR3 extends over 15 amino acids. As DNA, the CDR3 is TGCGCCAGCAGCCGACTAGCGGGAGCCGAAGATACGCAGTATTTT. It encodes CASSRLAGAEDTQYF.

This clonotype was recorded many times. The chain uses TRBV5-6 and TRBJ2-1; TRBD2 is a possible D gene (6 bases). The germline gives CDR1 SGHDT, CDR2 YYEEEE. V was clipped by 5 bases and J by 4 bases, with 13 bases between them. The length of the CDR3 is 14 residues. The CDR3 spells CASRDGSPYNEQFF. Written as DNA, the CDR3 is TGTGCCAGCAGAGACGGGAGTCCTTACAATGAGCAGTTCTTC.

This clonotype appeared many times. The CDR3, as DNA: TGTGCCATCACCCCGGGGGCCGGCAATGAGCAGTTCTTC. Protein product: CAITPGAGNEQFF. V is TRBV10-3 and J is TRBJ2-1; D possibly matches TRBD1 or TRBD2 (6 bases each). From germline, CDR1 is ENHRY and CDR2 SYGVKD. Trimming removed 7 bases at V and 6 bases at J, with 13 bases between. The CDR3 consists of 13 residues.

This clonotype has ten or more counts. The chain links TRBV3-1 to TRBJ2-2; no clear D. V was pared by 5 bases and J by 6 bases, with 10 bases between. Per germline, CDR1 LGHDT and CDR2 YNNKEL (reference sequence). CDR3 length equals 13 residues. The CDR3: CASSSRGAGELFF. The CDR3 nucleotides are TGTGCCAGCAGCTCCCGAGGTGCCGGGGAGCTGTTTTTT.

This clonotype showed up many times. The rearrangement joins TRBV29-1 to TRBJ2-7, with TRBD2 matching 10 bases. This CDR3 spans 15 amino acids. Germline CDR1 SQVTM, CDR2 ANQGSEA. J gave up 2 bases and V 4 bases, and 8 bases lay outside the gene matches. The CDR3 loop reads CSVGGSGRAAYEQYF. The CDR3 DNA sequence: TGCAGCGTTGGGGGGAGCGGGAGGGCCGCCTACGAGCAGTACTTC.

This clonotype was seen ten or more times. The genes are TRBV9 and TRBJ2-2, with D perhaps TRBD2 (6 bases). V was pared by 0 bases and J by 6 bases, with 18 bases between. CDR1 SGDLS and CDR2 YYNGEE come from the germline V gene. The CDR3 is made up of 17 amino acids. In nucleotides, the CDR3 is TGTGCCAGCAGCGTAGTTGGAGGGACCACCGGGGCCGGGGAGCTGTTTTTT. Protein sequence: CASSVVGGTTGAGELFF.

Comments on this clonotype: A clone one base away is much larger, so this may be a read error. V gene TRBV18 combines with J gene TRBJ2-4; 7 nucleotides line up with TRBD1. This CDR3 spans 14 amino acids. From germline, CDR1 is KGHSH and CDR2 LQKENI. This CDR3 is CASSQDRELNTQYF. CDR3 coding DNA: TGTGCCAGCTCACAAGACAGGGAATTAAACACTCAGTACTTC.

Ten or more counts support this clonotype. The CDR3 DNA is TGTGCCAGCAGTTTGATGTTCCGACCTACCTACGAGCAGTACTTC. It is translated as CASSLMFRPTYEQYF. This chain joins TRBV27 and TRBJ2-7; no clear D gene. The CDR3 consists of 15 residues. V lost 3 bases to trimming and J lost 2 bases, with 14 bases between them. In germline, CDR1 is MNHEY, CDR2 SMNVEV (reference sequence).

The sample holds many counts of this clonotype. The genes are TRBV29-1 and TRBJ2-5, with TRBD2 matching 9 bases. CDR3 length equals 15 residues. CDR1 and CDR2 (germline): SQVTM, ANQGSEA. V trimming: 5 bases; J trimming: 3 bases; junction bases outside the gene matches: 10. The CDR3 protein is CSVMGAGGPEETQYF. CDR3 sequence (DNA): TGCAGCGTTATGGGGGCGGGAGGGCCTGAAGAGACCCAGTACTTC.

This clonotype was detected only a few times. The chain combines TRBV29-1 with TRBJ1-2; tentatively, D is TRBD1 (6 bases). CDR3 size: 11 residues. Trimming stripped 7 bases from V and 3 bases from J, with 9 bases between. Germline CDR1 and CDR2: SQVTM and ANQGSEA. The CDR3 is CSGSGDYGYTF. CDR3 in DNA: TGCAGCGGATCAGGGGACTATGGCTACACCTTC.